A single sample gave rise to the 27 T cell receptor beta chains below, sequenced in a study of blood T cells in healthy people across ages. Combining a sample-barcoded 5' primer with a J-beta primer mix, a second PCR ran for roughly 6 to 12 cycles. From the 5' RACE reads, TCRdb called clonotypes with MiXCR, one entry per CDR3 protein. The sample holds about 810,000 distinct CDR3 sequences, under 40% seen once. Input material: blood. The receptors here all came from a man aged 18-30 years in good health.

The chain is built from TRBV12-3 or TRBV12-4 and TRBJ1-3, with D uncertain. This CDR3 spans 15 amino acids. Trimming removed 6 bases from V and 0 bases from J, with 12 bases in between. CDR3 nucleotide sequence: TGTGCCAGCAGACATATACCGAACTCTGGAAACACCATATATTTT. It yields the protein CASRHIPNSGNTIYF.

This clonotype was counted ten times or more. The genes are TRBV5-1 and TRBJ2-7; 7 nucleotides match TRBD2. The CDR3 has 15 amino acids. V shed 3 bases and J 5 bases; nucleotides not matched to a gene: 11. The V gene's germline CDR1 is SGHRS and CDR2 YFSETQ. The CDR3 nucleotides read TGCGCCAGCAGCTCCTTAACGGGAGGTACGGACGAGCAGTACTTC. It specifies CASSSLTGGTDEQYF.

CDR3 DNA sequence: TGTGCCAGCAGTTACCCCAGGGGACAGGGCCGACAGCAGTTCTTC. This translates into CASSYPRGQGRQQFF. This sequence joins TRBV6-2 or TRBV6-3 and TRBJ2-1; 9 bases map to TRBD1. The CDR3 runs to 15 residues. Trimming cost V 2 bases and J 11 bases; bases outside gene matches: 10. Germline-derived CDR1 and CDR2 are MNHEY and SVGEGT.

This clonotype was detected many times. The J gene is TRBJ2-5, the V gene TRBV20-1, with 12 nucleotides matching TRBD1. CDR1 DFQATT and CDR2 SNEGSKA come from the germline V gene (reference sequence). The CDR3 sequence is 15 residues long. V lost 3 bases to trimming and J lost 5 bases; unmatched junction nucleotides: 7. CDR3 nucleotides: TGCAGTGCTAGCCCTGGGACAGGGGGCACGGAGACCCAGTACTTC. The encoded protein is CSASPGTGGTETQYF.

The chain couples TRBV6-2 or TRBV6-3 to TRBJ2-1; D remains ambiguous. The CDR3 extends over 15 amino acids. Germline assignment: CDR1 MNHEY and CDR2 SVGEGT. V lost 8 bases, J lost 2 bases, and 16 bases lay in between. CDR3 sequence: CASGLRPTAYNEQFF. Here the CDR3 DNA reads TGTGCCAGCGGATTACGCCCTACGGCCTACAATGAGCAGTTCTTC.

The chain is built from TRBV12-3 or TRBV12-4 and TRBJ2-3, with 10 bases lining up with TRBD2. The CDR3 has 18 residues. The V gene end was trimmed by 5 bases and the J gene end by 1 base; junction bases not matched to a gene: 12. The CDR3 nucleotides are TGTGCCAGCAGTCGCGCCGTCTTAGCGGGGGGCCGCACAGATACGCAGTATTTT. As protein: CASSRAVLAGGRTDTQYF.

With regard to this clonotype: This may come from a read error, since a much larger clone is one base off. V usage is TRBV12-3 or TRBV12-4 and J usage is TRBJ2-1; D gene uncertain. This CDR3 has 13 amino acids. The V end lost 6 bases, the J end lost 13 bases, and 19 bases lay between the germline ends. This CDR3 is CASRGPPQETQFF. CDR3 sequence (DNA): TGTGCCAGCAGAGGACCTCCGCAAGAGACCCAGTTCTTC.

The rearrangement uses TRBV7-9 and TRBJ2-1; 9 bases align to TRBD2. The V and J ends lost 3 bases and 8 bases, in that order; junction bases with no gene match: 5. Germline values: CDR1 SEHNR, CDR2 FQNEAQ (reference sequence). The CDR3 length is 14 residues. The CDR3 loop reads CASSFSLAGYEQFF. As DNA, the CDR3 is TGTGCCAGCAGCTTTTCCCTAGCGGGATATGAGCAGTTCTTC.

The table lists this clonotype with a few counts. The chain uses TRBV12-3 or TRBV12-4 and TRBJ1-5; 8 bases are a match to TRBD1. The CDR3 is made up of 14 amino acids. Trimming at V came to 6 bases and at J to 7 bases, leaving 8 bases not matched to a gene. The CDR3 protein is CASRPTGASQPQHF. Written as DNA, the CDR3 is TGTGCCAGCAGACCGACAGGGGCCTCGCAGCCCCAGCATTTT.

The J gene is TRBJ1-6, the V gene TRBV7-2; no reliable D call. V shed 0 bases and J shed 7 bases, with 10 bases lying between them. This CDR3 comprises 15 residues. The germline V gene encodes CDR1 SGHTA and CDR2 FQGNSA. CDR3: CASSLAGPPNSPLHF. CDR3 DNA sequence: TGTGCCAGCAGCTTAGCTGGACCTCCAAATTCACCCCTCCACTTT.

This clonotype was observed a few times. The chain carries TRBV4-3 and TRBJ2-3, with D possibly TRBD1 on 6 matching bases. Trimming removed 0 bases at V and 4 bases at J, with 11 bases between. The CDR3 consists of 15 residues. Germline-derived CDR1 and CDR2 are LGHNA and YSLEER. The CDR3 loop is CASSQDWAGADTQYF. CDR3 nucleotides: TGCGCCAGCAGCCAAGATTGGGCAGGGGCAGATACGCAGTATTTT.

The chain uses TRBV9 and TRBJ1-1; D may be TRBD1 (5 bases). The CDR3 spans 14 residues. Looked up from germline, CDR1 is SGDLS and CDR2 is YYNGEE. V lost 0 bases to trimming and J lost 11 bases, with 17 bases between them. The chain's CDR3 is CASSVGGTPDEAFF. CDR3 bases: TGTGCCAGCAGCGTAGGCGGGACGCCCGACGAGGCTTTCTTT.

Only a few counts were recorded for this clonotype. The V call is TRBV12-3 or TRBV12-4, the J call TRBJ1-2, with TRBD1 matching 10 bases. CDR3 size: 13 residues. The ends lost 6 bases at V and 7 bases at J; junction bases unmatched: 5. The CDR3 here is CASRAGQGSGYTF. The CDR3 nucleotides are TGTGCCAGCAGGGCGGGACAGGGGTCTGGCTACACCTTC.

This rearrangement joins TRBV7-3 to TRBJ2-7, with D maybe TRBD1 (7 bases). V was trimmed by 4 bases and J by 3 bases, leaving 13 bases between them. Germline-derived CDR1 and CDR2 are SGHTA and FQGTGA. The CDR3 totals 14 residues. CDR3 loop: CASSSRRDSYEQYF. In DNA form, the CDR3 reads TGTGCCAGCAGCTCGAGGAGGGACAGCTACGAGCAGTACTTC.

Remarks on this clonotype: A much larger clone lies a single base off, so this may be a read error. The chain has TRBV4-1 and TRBJ1-6, with a tentative D call TRBD1 (6 bases). This CDR3 comprises 19 residues. Per germline, CDR1 MGHRA and CDR2 YSYEKL. CDR3 region: CASSQDVLTGFDYNPPLHF. As DNA, the CDR3 is TGCGCCAGCAGCCAAGATGTGTTAACAGGGTTTGATTATAATCCACCCCTCCACTTT.

This clonotype was seen a few times. V is TRBV4-1 and J is TRBJ1-4, with a tentative D call TRBD1 (5 bases). The V gene lost 0 bases and the J gene lost 7 bases, with 15 bases spanning the gap. Germline lookup yields CDR1 MGHRA and CDR2 YSYEKL. The CDR3 extends over 16 amino acids. In DNA form, the CDR3 reads TGCGCCAGCAGCCAAGATCCCACAGGCCTTTCTGAAAAACTGTTTTTT. It encodes CASSQDPTGLSEKLFF.

This rearrangement joins TRBV7-2 to TRBJ2-7, with TRBD2 matching 8 bases. Germline CDR1 SGHTA, CDR2 FQGNSA. The junction had 7 bases not matched to a gene; V was cut back by 6 bases and J by 3 bases. The CDR3 runs to 14 residues. The CDR3 protein is CASRRGRGDYEQYF. DNA of the CDR3: TGTGCCAGCAGGCGAGGGCGGGGGGACTACGAGCAGTACTTC.

J is TRBJ2-7 and V is TRBV12-3 or TRBV12-4; D remains ambiguous. The V end lost 5 bases, the J end lost 6 bases, and 14 bases lay between the germline ends. The CDR3 spans 13 residues. This CDR3 is CASSASQIGEQYF. As DNA, the CDR3 is TGTGCCAGCAGTGCATCCCAGATCGGCGAGCAGTACTTC.

The rearrangement links TRBV7-9 to TRBJ2-2; TRBD1 matches 9 bases. V shed 2 bases and J 3 bases; nucleotides not matched to a gene: 4. Germline loops: CDR1 SEHNR, CDR2 FQNEAQ (reference sequence). The CDR3 is 16 amino acids. CDR3 bases: TGTGCCAGCAGCTTACCCGGGACAGGGCACACCGGGGAGCTGTTTTTT. This codes for CASSLPGTGHTGELFF.

This clonotype has just a few counts. The gene calls are TRBV12-3 or TRBV12-4 and TRBJ2-5; tentative D call: TRBD2 (6 bases). The CDR3 sequence is 14 residues long. V was pared by 4 bases and J by 7 bases, with 16 bases between. The CDR3 DNA is TGTGCCAGCAGTTCCCCGGGAGTGCACGGGACCCAGTACTTC. This translates into CASSSPGVHGTQYF.

This clonotype turned up a few times. This chain uses TRBV19 with TRBJ1-2, with unresolved D. This CDR3 comprises 13 residues. CDR1 is LNHDA and CDR2 is SQIVND in the germline V gene (reference sequence). V lost 2 bases, J lost 8 bases, and 12 bases lay in between. In DNA, the CDR3 is TGTGCCAGTAGTATATTGGCCCTCCAGGGCTACACCTTC. Residues: CASSILALQGYTF.

This clonotype has a handful of counts. The chain combines TRBV28 with TRBJ1-6, with no clear D. Germline CDR1 is MDHEN and CDR2 is SYDVKM. V lost 1 base to trimming and J lost 5 bases, with 9 bases between them. The CDR3 runs 15 residues. CDR3 loop: CASSLLGRNNSPLHF. The CDR3 DNA reads TGTGCCAGCAGTTTATTAGGACGGAATAATTCACCCCTCCACTTT.

The rearrangement uses TRBV20-1 and TRBJ2-1; D is possibly TRBD2 (5 bases). Deletions cut 6 bases from V and 5 bases from J, with 17 bases between. Germline V gene sequence: CDR1 DFQATT, CDR2 SNEGSKA (reference sequence). CDR3 length: 14 amino acids. The CDR3 sequence is CSAQSGGPHNEQFF. The CDR3 DNA reads TGCAGTGCACAGAGCGGCGGGCCCCACAATGAGCAGTTCTTC.

This clonotype has a single count. This rearrangement joins TRBV20-1 to TRBJ2-5; a weak D match, TRBD1 (5 bases). Between the trimmed V and J ends, which lost 1 base and 4 bases, there was a span of 19 bases. The CDR3 runs to 16 residues. The germline gives CDR1 DFQATT, CDR2 SNEGSKA (reference sequence). The CDR3 sequence is CSARGFGRGLLETQYF. CDR3 coding DNA: TGCAGTGCTAGAGGGTTTGGTAGGGGTCTATTAGAGACCCAGTACTTC.

This chain connects TRBV5-4 to TRBJ2-5; tentatively, D is TRBD1 or TRBD2 (5 bases each). The CDR3 is made up of 15 amino acids. Germline V lookup: CDR1 SGHNT, CDR2 YYREEE (reference sequence). Between the trimmed V and J ends, which lost 4 bases and 0 bases, there was a span of 13 bases. In DNA form, the CDR3 reads TGTGCCAGCAGCCCCTCCGGGGCCGACCAAGAGACCCAGTACTTC. This codes for CASSPSGADQETQYF.

The V and J genes are TRBV12-3 or TRBV12-4 and TRBJ2-2, with 10 bases aligning to TRBD1. The length of the CDR3 is 16 residues. Germline trimming cut 6 bases from V and 9 bases from J; bases unmatched to any gene: 13. CDR3 region: CASSPGTGVLWRELFF. Written as DNA, the CDR3 is TGTGCCAGCAGCCCCGGGACAGGGGTCCTGTGGAGGGAGCTGTTTTTT.

This clonotype was found once. V gene TRBV20-1 combines with J gene TRBJ1-5; D gene uncertain. Per germline, CDR1 DFQATT and CDR2 SNEGSKA (reference sequence). V shed 7 bases and J shed 4 bases, with 17 bases lying between them. The CDR3 length is 14 residues. CDR3 amino acids: CSVQRGSKNQPQHF. CDR3 coding DNA: TGCAGTGTACAGCGAGGGTCGAAAAATCAGCCCCAGCATTTT.